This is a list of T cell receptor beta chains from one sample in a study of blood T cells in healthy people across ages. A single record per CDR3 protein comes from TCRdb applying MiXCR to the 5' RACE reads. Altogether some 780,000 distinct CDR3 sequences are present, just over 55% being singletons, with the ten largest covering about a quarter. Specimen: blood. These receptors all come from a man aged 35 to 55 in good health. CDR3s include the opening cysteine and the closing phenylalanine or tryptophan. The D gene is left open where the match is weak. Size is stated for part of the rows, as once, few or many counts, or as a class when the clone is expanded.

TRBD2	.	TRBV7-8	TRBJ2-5	CASSLGLAGPQGTQYF	TGTGCCAGCAGCTTAGGGCTAGCGGGGCCCCAGGGGACCCAGTACTTC
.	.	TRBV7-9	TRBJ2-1	CASSLPRESETQFF	TGTGCCAGCAGCTTGCCCAGGGAATCGGAGACCCAGTTCTTC
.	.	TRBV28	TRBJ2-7	CASSPNVYEQYF	TGTGCCAGCAGCCCTAATGTCTACGAGCAGTACTTC
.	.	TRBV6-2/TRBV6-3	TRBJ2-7	CASSYSSTGANEQYF	TGTGCCAGCAGTTACTCGAGTACGGGAGCCAACGAGCAGTACTTC
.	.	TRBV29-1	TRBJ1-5	CSAAHREDQPQHF	TGCAGCGCCGCTCACAGAGAAGATCAGCCCCAGCATTTT
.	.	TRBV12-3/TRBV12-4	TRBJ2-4	CASSPLFGRQRDIQYF	TGTGCCAGCAGTCCCCTATTTGGGCGCCAACGGGACATTCAGTACTTC
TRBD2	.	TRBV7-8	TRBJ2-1	CASSSTTSGRFGEQFF	TGTGCCAGCAGCTCAACTACTAGCGGGAGGTTCGGTGAGCAGTTCTTC
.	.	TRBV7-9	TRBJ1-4	CASSFWSTNEKLFF	TGTGCCAGCAGCTTCTGGTCAACTAATGAAAAACTGTTTTTT
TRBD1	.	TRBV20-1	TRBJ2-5	CSARDPGTGTYQYF	TGCAGTGCTAGGGACCCCGGGACAGGCACCTATCAGTACTTC
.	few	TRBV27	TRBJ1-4	CASSFQADNEKLFF	TGTGCCAGCAGTTTTCAGGCAGATAATGAAAAACTGTTTTTT
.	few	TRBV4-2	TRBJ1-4	CASSRTVTLNEKLFF	TGTGCCAGCAGCCGGACAGTCACGCTTAATGAAAAACTGTTTTTT
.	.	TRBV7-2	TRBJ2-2	CASSLRAAVGELFF	TGTGCCAGCAGCTTACGAGCCGCGGTCGGGGAGCTGTTTTTT
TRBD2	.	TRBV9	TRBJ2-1	CASSVRGTSANYNEQFF	TGTGCCAGCAGCGTACGTGGGACTAGCGCTAACTACAATGAGCAGTTCTTC
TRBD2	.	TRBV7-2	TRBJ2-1	CASSARLAGRRGNEQFF	TGTGCCAGCAGCGCCCGACTAGCGGGGCGGAGAGGGAATGAGCAGTTCTTC
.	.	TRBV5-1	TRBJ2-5	CASSASGVQETQYF	TGCGCCAGCAGCGCCTCAGGGGTCCAAGAGACCCAGTACTTC
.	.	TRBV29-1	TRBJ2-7	CSAHEGLPYEQYF	TGCAGCGCCCACGAAGGGTTACCCTACGAGCAGTACTTC
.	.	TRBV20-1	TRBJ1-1	CSATRSGFTEAFF	TGCAGTGCTACCCGTTCAGGGTTCACTGAAGCTTTCTTT
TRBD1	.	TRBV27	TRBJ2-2	CASRRQTGTGGAGELFF	TGTGCCAGCCGCCGTCAAACCGGGACAGGGGGCGCCGGGGAGCTGTTTTTT
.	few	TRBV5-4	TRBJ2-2	CASSFTGEGELFF	TGTGCCAGCAGCTTCACGGGAGAGGGGGAGCTGTTTTTT
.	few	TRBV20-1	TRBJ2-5	CSARIGATYQETQYF	TGCAGTGCTAGAATAGGGGCGACCTACCAAGAGACCCAGTACTTC
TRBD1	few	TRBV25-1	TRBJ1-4	CASSDPGQGAEKLFF	TGTGCCAGCAGTGATCCGGGACAGGGGGCTGAAAAACTGTTTTTT
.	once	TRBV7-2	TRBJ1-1	CASRSNAQGWNTEAFF	TGTGCCAGCCGTTCTAACGCCCAGGGTTGGAACACTGAAGCTTTCTTT
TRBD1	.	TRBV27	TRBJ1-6	CASSFSGTGVGSPLHF	TGTGCCAGCAGTTTTTCTGGGACAGGGGTTGGTTCACCCCTCCACTTT
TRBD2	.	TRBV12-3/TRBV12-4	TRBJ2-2	CASSLIFWGSGAGVGGLFF	TGTGCCAGCAGTTTAATTTTTTGGGGGTCGGGAGCGGGAGTCGGGGGGCTGTTTTTT
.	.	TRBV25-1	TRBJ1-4	CASSEMRGENEKLFF	TGTGCCAGCAGTGAAATGCGGGGGGAAAATGAAAAACTGTTTTTT
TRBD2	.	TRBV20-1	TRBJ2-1	CSVLAGGSYNEQFF	TGCAGTGTTTTAGCGGGGGGGTCCTACAATGAGCAGTTCTTC
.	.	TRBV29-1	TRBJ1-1	CSVDEGYRMNTEAFF	TGCAGCGTTGATGAAGGTTACAGAATGAACACTGAAGCTTTCTTT
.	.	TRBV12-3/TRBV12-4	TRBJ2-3	CASSLSRQNTDTQYF	TGTGCCAGCAGTTTGTCGCGACAGAACACAGATACGCAGTATTTT
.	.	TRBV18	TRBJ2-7	CASSPGTGINEQYF	TGTGCCAGCTCACCCGGGACGGGGATCAACGAGCAGTACTTC
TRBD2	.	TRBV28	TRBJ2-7	CASSLWGDYYEQYF	TGTGCCAGCAGTTTATGGGGGGACTACTACGAGCAGTACTTC
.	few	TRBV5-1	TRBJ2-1	CASSLGARGGLNEQFF	TGCGCCAGCAGCTTGGGGGCGAGGGGGGGCCTCAATGAGCAGTTCTTC
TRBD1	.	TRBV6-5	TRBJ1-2	CASRAGTGEGYTF	TGTGCCAGCAGAGCCGGGACAGGGGAGGGCTACACCTTC
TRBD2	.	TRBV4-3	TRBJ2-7	CASSRRTSGIDEQYF	TGCGCCAGCAGCCGGAGGACTAGCGGGATCGACGAGCAGTACTTC
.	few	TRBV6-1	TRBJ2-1	CASREGPSSYNEQFF	TGTGCCAGCAGGGAGGGACCGAGCTCCTACAATGAGCAGTTCTTC
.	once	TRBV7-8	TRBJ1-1	CASSLSSGAYEAFF	TGTGCCAGCAGCTTATCATCAGGGGCCTATGAAGCTTTCTTT
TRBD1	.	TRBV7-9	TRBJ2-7	CASRGTGVYEQYF	TGTGCCAGTCGGGGGACAGGGGTCTACGAGCAGTACTTC
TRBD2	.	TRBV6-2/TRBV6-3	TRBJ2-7	CASSPPGLAGNNEQYF	TGTGCCAGCAGTCCCCCGGGACTAGCGGGAAACAACGAGCAGTACTTC
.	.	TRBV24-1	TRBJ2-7	CATSDSAVISYNEQYF	TGTGCCACCAGTGATTCCGCGGTTATCTCCTACAATGAGCAGTACTTC
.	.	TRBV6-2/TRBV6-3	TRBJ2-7	CASSYSIEGTFGYEQYF	TGTGCCAGCAGTTACTCGATCGAGGGGACATTCGGCTACGAGCAGTACTTC
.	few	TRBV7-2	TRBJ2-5	CASSLEVGEETQYF	TGTGCCAGCAGCTTAGAAGTGGGTGAAGAGACCCAGTACTTC
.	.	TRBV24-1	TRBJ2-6	CATSEGRSRKRNVLTF	TGTGCCACCAGTGAGGGTCGGTCTCGGAAACGCAACGTCCTGACTTTC
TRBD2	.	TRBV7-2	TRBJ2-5	CASSLGLATETQYF	TGTGCCAGCAGCTTGGGACTAGCGACCGAGACCCAGTACTTC
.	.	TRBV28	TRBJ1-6	CASSTTFNNSPLHF	TGTGCCAGCAGCACAACCTTCAACAATTCACCCCTCCACTTT
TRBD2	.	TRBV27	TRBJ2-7	CASSLVSGRAHEQYF	TGTGCCAGCAGTTTAGTGAGCGGGAGGGCCCACGAGCAGTACTTC
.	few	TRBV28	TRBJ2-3	CASSPNPRWGRTSTDTQYF	TGTGCCAGCAGTCCCAATCCCCGCTGGGGCCGAACTAGCACAGATACGCAGTATTTT
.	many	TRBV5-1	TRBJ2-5	CASSLDSQETQYF	TGCGCCAGCAGCTTGGACAGCCAAGAGACCCAGTACTTC
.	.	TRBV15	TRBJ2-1	CATSSWGSNEQFF	TGTGCCACCAGCTCCTGGGGGTCCAATGAGCAGTTCTTC